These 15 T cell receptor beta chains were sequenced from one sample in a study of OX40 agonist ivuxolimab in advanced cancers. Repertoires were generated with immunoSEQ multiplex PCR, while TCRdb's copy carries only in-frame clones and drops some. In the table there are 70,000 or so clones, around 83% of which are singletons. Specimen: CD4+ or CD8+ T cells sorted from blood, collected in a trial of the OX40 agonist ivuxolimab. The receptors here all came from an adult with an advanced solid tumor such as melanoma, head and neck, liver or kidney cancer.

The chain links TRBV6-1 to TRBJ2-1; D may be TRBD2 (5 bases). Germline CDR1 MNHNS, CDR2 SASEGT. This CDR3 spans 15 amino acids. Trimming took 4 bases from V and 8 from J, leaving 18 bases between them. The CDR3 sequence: CASSVRLAPHDEQFF. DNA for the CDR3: TGTGCCAGCAGTGTGAGGCTAGCTCCGCACGATGAGCAGTTCTTC.

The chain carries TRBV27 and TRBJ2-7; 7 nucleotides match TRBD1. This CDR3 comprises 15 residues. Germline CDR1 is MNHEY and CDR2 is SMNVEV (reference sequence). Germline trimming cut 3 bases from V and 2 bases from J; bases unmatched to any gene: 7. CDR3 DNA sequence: TGTGCCAGCAGTTTGACAGGGCCCAAACCCTACGAGCAGTACTTC. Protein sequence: CASSLTGPKPYEQYF.

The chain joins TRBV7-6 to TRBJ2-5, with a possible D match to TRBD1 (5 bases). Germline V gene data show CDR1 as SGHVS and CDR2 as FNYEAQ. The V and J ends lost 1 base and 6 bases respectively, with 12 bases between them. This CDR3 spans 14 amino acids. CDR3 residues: CASSLGRDFKTQYF. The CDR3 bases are TGTGCCAGCAGCTTAGGCAGGGATTTTAAGACCCAGTACTTC.

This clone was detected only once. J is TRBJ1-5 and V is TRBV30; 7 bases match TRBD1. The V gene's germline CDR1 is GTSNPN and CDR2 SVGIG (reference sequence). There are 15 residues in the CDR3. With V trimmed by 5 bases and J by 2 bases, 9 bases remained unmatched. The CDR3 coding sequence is TGTGCCTGGGGCCCCCTAGGGGGCGGCAATCAGCCCCAGCATTTT. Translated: CAWGPLGGGNQPQHF.

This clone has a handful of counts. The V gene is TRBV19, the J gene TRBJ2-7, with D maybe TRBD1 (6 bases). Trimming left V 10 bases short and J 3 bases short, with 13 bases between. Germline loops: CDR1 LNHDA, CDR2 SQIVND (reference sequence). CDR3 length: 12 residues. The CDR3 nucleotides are TGTGCCACCGGTACAGGGATCTACGAGCAGTACTTC. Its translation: CATGTGIYEQYF.

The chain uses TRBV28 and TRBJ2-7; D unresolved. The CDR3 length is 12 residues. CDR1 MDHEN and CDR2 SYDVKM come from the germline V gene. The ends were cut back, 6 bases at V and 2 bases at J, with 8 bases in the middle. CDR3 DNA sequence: TGTGCCAGCAGCTCCCCGGCCTACGAGCAGTACTTC. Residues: CASSSPAYEQYF. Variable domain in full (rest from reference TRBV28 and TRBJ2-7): DVKVTQSSRYLVKRTGEKVFLECVQDMDHENMFWYRQDPGLGLRLIYFSYDVKMKEKGDIPEGYSVSREKKERFSLILESASTNQTSMYLCASSSPAYEQYFGPGTRLTVT.

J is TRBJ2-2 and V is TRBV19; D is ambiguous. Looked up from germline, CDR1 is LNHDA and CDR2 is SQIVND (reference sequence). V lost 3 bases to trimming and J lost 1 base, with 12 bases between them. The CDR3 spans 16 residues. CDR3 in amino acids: CASSMGGRQNTGELFF. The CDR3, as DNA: TGTGCCAGTAGTATGGGCGGCAGACAGAACACCGGGGAGCTGTTTTTT.

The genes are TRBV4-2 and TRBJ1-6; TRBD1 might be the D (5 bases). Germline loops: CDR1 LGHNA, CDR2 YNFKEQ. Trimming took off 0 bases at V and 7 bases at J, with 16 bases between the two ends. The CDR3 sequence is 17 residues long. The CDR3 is CASSQDRGGGANSPLHF. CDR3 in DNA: TGTGCCAGCAGCCAAGATAGGGGAGGAGGGGCAAATTCACCCCTCCACTTT.

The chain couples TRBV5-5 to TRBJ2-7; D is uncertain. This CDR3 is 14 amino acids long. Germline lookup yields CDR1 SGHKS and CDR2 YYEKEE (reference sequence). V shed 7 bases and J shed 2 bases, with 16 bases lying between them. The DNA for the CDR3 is TGTGCCAGCTGTAGGTATCAACAGCCCTACGAGCAGTACTTC. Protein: CASCRYQQPYEQYF.

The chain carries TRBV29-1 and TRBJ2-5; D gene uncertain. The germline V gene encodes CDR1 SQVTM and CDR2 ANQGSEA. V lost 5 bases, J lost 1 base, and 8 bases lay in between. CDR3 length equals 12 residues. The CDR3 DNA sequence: TGCAGCGTTTCAAACAGCCAAGAGACCCAGTACTTC. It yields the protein CSVSNSQETQYF. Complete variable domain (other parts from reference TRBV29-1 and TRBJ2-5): SAVISQKPSRDICQRGTSLTIQCQVDSQVTMMFWYRQQPGQSLTLIATANQGSEATYESGFVIDKFPISRPNLTFSTLTVSNMSPEDSSIYLCSVSNSQETQYFGPGTRLLVL.

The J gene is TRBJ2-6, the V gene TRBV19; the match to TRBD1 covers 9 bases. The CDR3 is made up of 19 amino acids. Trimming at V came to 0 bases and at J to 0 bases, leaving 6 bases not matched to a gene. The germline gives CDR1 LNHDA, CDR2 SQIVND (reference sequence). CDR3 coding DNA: TGTGCCAGTAGTATAGATCAGGGACAGGGTAACTCTGGGGCCAACGTCCTGACTTTC. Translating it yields CASSIDQGQGNSGANVLTF. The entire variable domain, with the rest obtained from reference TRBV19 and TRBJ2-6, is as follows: DGGITQSPKYLFRKEGQNVTLSCEQNLNHDAMYWYRQDPGQGLRLIYYSQIVNDFQKGDIAEGYSVSREKKESFPLTVTSAQKNPTAFYLCASSIDQGQGNSGANVLTFGAGSRLTVL.

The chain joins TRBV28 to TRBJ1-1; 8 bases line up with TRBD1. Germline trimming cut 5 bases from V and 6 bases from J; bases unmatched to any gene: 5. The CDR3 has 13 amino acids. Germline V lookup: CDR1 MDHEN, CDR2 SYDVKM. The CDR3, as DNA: TGTGCCAGCAGTCCAACGACAGGGGCTGAAGCTTTCTTT. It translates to CASSPTTGAEAFF.

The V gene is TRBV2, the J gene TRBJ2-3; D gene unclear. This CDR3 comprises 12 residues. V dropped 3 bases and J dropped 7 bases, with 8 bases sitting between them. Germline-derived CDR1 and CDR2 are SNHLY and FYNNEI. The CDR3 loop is CASSEWGHTQYF. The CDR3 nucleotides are TGTGCCAGCAGTGAGTGGGGTCATACGCAGTATTTT.

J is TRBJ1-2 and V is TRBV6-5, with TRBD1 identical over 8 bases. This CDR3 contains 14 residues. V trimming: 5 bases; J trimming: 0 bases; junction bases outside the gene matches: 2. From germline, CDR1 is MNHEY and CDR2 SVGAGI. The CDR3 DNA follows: TGTGCCAGCAGTCGGACAGGGCCTAACTATGGCTACACCTTC. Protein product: CASSRTGPNYGYTF.

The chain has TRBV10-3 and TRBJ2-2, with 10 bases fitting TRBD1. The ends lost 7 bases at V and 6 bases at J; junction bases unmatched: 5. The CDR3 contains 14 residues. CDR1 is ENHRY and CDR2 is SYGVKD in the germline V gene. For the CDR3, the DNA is TGTGCCATCACCGGGACAGGGGAGGCCGGGGAGCTGTTTTTT. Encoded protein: CAITGTGEAGELFF.